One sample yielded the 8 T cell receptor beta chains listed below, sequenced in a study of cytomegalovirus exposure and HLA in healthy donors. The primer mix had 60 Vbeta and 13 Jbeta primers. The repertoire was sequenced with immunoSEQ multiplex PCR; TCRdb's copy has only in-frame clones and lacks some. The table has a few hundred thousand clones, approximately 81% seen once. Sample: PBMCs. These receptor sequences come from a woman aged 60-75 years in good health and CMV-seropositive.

CDR3 in amino acids: CASSLGRLNEQYF. DNA of the CDR3: TGTGCCAGCAGCTTAGGGAGGCTCAACGAGCAGTACTTC. V and J are TRBV7-9 and TRBJ2-7; the D gene is possibly TRBD2 (5 bases). The germline V gene has CDR1 SEHNR and CDR2 FQNEAQ (reference sequence). Trimming took off 1 base at V and 5 bases at J, with 9 bases between the two ends. The CDR3 is 13 amino acids. The full variable domain, in which reference TRBV7-9 and TRBJ2-7 provide the parts outside the CDR3, is DTGVSQNPRHKITKRGQNVTFRCDPISEHNRLYWYRQTLGQGPEFLTYFQNEAQLEKSRLLSDRFSAERPKGSFSTLEIQRTEQGDSAMYLCASSLGRLNEQYFGPGTRLTVT.

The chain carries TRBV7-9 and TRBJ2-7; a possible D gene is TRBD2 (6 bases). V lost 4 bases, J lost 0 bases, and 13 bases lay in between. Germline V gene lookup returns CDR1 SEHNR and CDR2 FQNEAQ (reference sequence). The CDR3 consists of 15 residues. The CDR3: CASSSVFGSSYEQYF. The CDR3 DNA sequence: TGTGCCAGCAGCTCCGTGTTCGGGAGCTCCTACGAGCAGTACTTC.

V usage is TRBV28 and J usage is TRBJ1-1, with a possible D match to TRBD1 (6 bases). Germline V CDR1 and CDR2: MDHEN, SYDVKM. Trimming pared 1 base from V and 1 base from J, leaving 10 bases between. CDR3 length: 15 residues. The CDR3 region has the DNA TGTGCCAGCAGTTTATATGGCAGGGGGAACACTGAAGCTTTCTTT. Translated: CASSLYGRGNTEAFF.

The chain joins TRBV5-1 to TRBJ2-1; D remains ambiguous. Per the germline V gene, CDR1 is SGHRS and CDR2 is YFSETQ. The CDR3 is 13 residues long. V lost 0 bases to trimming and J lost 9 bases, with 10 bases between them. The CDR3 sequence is CASSLAVESEQFF. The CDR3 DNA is TGCGCCAGCAGCTTGGCGGTCGAGAGTGAGCAGTTCTTC.

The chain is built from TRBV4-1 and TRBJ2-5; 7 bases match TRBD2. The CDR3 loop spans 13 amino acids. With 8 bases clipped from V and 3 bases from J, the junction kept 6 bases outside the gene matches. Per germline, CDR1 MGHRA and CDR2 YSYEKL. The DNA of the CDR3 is TGCGCCAGCGGACGAACTAGCGAAGAGACCCAGTACTTC. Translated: CASGRTSEETQYF.

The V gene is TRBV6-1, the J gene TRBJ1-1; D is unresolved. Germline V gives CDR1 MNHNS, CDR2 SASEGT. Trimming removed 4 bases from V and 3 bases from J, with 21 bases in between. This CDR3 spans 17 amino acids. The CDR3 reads CASSAGLWRSRDTEAFF. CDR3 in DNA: TGTGCCAGCAGTGCAGGACTCTGGAGGAGTCGGGACACTGAAGCTTTCTTT.

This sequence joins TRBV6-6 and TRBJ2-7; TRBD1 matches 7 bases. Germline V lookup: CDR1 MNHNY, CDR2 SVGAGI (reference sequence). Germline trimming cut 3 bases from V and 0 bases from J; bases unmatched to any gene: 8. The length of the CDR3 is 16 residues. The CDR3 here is CASSYPTGTSSYEQYF. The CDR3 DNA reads TGTGCCAGCAGTTATCCGACAGGGACAAGCTCCTACGAGCAGTACTTC.

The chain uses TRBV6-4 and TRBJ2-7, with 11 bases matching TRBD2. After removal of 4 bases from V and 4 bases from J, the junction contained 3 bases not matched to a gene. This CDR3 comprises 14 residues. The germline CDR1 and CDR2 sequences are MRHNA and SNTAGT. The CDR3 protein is CASSVGTSGYEQYF. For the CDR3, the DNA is TGTGCCAGCAGTGTCGGGACTAGCGGATACGAGCAGTACTTC.